This T cell receptor beta chain was sequenced in a study of Tregs in tolerant kidney transplant recipients. The sample holds one count of this clone. Its specificity is not known. Regarding the study as a whole: Expanding Tregs on activated donor B cells appeared to best identify donor-specific TCRbeta clones.

Looked up from germline, CDR1 is SNHLY and CDR2 is FYNNEI. V dropped 4 bases and J dropped 2; count of bases not matched to a gene: 2. The CDR3 is 15 residues long. This table comes from immunoSEQ multiplex PCR, and its TCRdb copy is limited to in-frame clones, with some not included. The data hold tens of thousands of clones, with around 90% observed a single time. Sequences were derived from CD4+ T cells from blood, sampled before the transplant. This chain links TRBV2 with TRBJ2-1; TRBD2 matches 10 bases. This clonotype was sampled from a human donor who received a combined kidney and bone marrow transplant. Here the CDR3 reads CASSVGTSAYNEQFF. The CDR3 region has the DNA TGTGCCAGCAGTGTTGGGACTAGCGCCTACAATGAGCAGTTCTTC.